The 12 T cell receptor beta chains in this list originate from one sample, sequenced in a study of blood T cell repertoires in COVID-19. Assay: immunoSEQ multiplex PCR; the TCRdb copy retains only in-frame clones and omits some. The table shows 120,000 to 150,000 clones, with about 86% occurring only once. What was sequenced was peripheral blood. The receptor set was obtained from a woman between 55 and 75 years old with acute or convalescent COVID-19.

The chain employs TRBV27 and TRBJ2-7; 9 bases align to TRBD1. Germline V lookup: CDR1 MNHEY, CDR2 SMNVEV (reference sequence). CDR3 length equals 17 residues. V lost 3 bases and J lost 2; bases outside the gene matches: 11. CDR3 DNA sequence: TGTGCCAGCAGTTTGGGGGAACCGGGACAGGGAGCCTACGAGCAGTACTTC. It specifies CASSLGEPGQGAYEQYF.

This clone came up a few times. The CDR3 reads CASSPGGSAYGYTF. CDR3 in DNA: TGCGCCAGCAGCCCTGGGGGGAGTGCCTATGGCTACACCTTC. The chain employs TRBV5-1 and TRBJ1-2; possible D gene TRBD1, 5 bases. Germline CDR1 reads SGHRS; CDR2 reads YFSETQ. Trimming cost V 4 bases and J 4 bases, with 14 bases left between them. This CDR3 region has 14 residues.

V usage is TRBV28 and J usage is TRBJ2-1, with D possibly TRBD2 on 6 matching bases. CDR3 length: 17 residues. CDR1 and CDR2 (germline): MDHEN, SYDVKM. V was clipped by 4 bases and J by 3 bases, with 19 bases between them. CDR3 region: CASSYIRTNQNYNEQFF. The DNA of the CDR3 is TGTGCCAGCAGTTATATCAGGACTAACCAGAACTACAATGAGCAGTTCTTC.

The CDR3 sequence is CASSQDTVPNEKLFF. The CDR3 region has the DNA TGTGCCAGCAGCCAAGATACGGTTCCAAATGAAAAACTGTTTTTT. V gene TRBV3-1 (or the pseudogene TRBV3-2) combines with J gene TRBJ1-4; no definite D call. The CDR3 has 15 amino acids. The V end lost 0 bases, the J end lost 5 bases, and 10 bases lay between the germline ends. Germline CDR1 and CDR2: LGHDT and YNNKEL (reference sequence).

The gene calls are TRBV6-2 or TRBV6-3 and TRBJ2-3; 8 bases fit TRBD2. The CDR3 is 18 amino acids. Unmatched junction bases numbered 12, after V lost 4 bases and J lost 0 bases. CDR1 is MNHEY and CDR2 is SVGEGT in the germline V gene. The CDR3 loop reads CASSFLLAGPRSTDTQYF. CDR3 in DNA: TGTGCCAGCAGTTTCCTTTTAGCGGGGCCCCGTAGCACAGATACGCAGTATTTT.

The rearrangement uses TRBV28 and TRBJ2-1, with 11 nucleotides matching TRBD2. This CDR3 spans 15 amino acids. Germline CDR1 is MDHEN and CDR2 is SYDVKM. Trimming took 5 bases from V and 2 from J; bases not matched to a gene: 2. The CDR3 reads CASSATSGTYNEQFF. The CDR3 DNA reads as TGTGCCAGCAGTGCGACTAGCGGGACCTACAATGAGCAGTTCTTC.

The chain carries TRBV5-5 and TRBJ2-3; 13 bases agree with TRBD2. Germline V lookup: CDR1 SGHKS, CDR2 YYEKEE (reference sequence). The CDR3 contains 17 residues. V shed 4 bases and J 2 bases; nucleotides not matched to a gene: 7. CDR3 residues: CASSPRLAGGDTDTQYF. In DNA form, the CDR3 reads TGTGCCAGCAGCCCCCGACTAGCGGGGGGCGACACAGATACGCAGTATTTT.

V is TRBV5-4 and J is TRBJ2-5; TRBD2 is a possible D gene (7 bases). The CDR3 is 16 amino acids. CDR1 and CDR2 (germline): SGHNT, YYREEE (reference sequence). V was clipped by 4 bases and J by 3 bases, with 19 bases between them. The DNA for the CDR3 is TGTGCCAGCAGCCCCCCCATAACAGGGAGGGAAGAGACCCAGTACTTC. This gives the protein CASSPPITGREETQYF.

This chain uses TRBV3-1 (or the pseudogene TRBV3-2) with TRBJ1-1, with 9 bases matching TRBD1. The CDR3 has 17 residues. CDR1 is LGHDT, CDR2 YNNKEL, per germline (reference sequence). V lost 4 bases, J lost 4 bases, and 13 bases stayed unmatched. In nucleotides, the CDR3 is TGTGCCAGCAGCCCGATGGGTCCGACAGGGGGAACCACTGAAGCTTTCTTT. Its translation: CASSPMGPTGGTTEAFF.

This rearrangement joins TRBV30 to TRBJ1-1; 8 bases are shared with TRBD1. V was clipped by 2 bases and J by 7 bases; unmatched bases: 15. CDR3 length: 16 amino acids. Germline assignment: CDR1 GTSNPN and CDR2 SVGIG (reference sequence). Here the CDR3 reads CAWSLPWTGKDGEAFF. Written as DNA, the CDR3 is TGTGCCTGGAGTTTACCTTGGACAGGGAAGGATGGTGAAGCTTTCTTT.

The chain has TRBV4-2 and TRBJ2-1, with 7 bases fitting TRBD2. Unmatched junction bases numbered 3, after V lost 0 bases and J lost 7 bases. This CDR3 is 14 amino acids long. In germline, CDR1 is LGHNA, CDR2 YNFKEQ. CDR3 in DNA: TGTGCCAGCAGCCAAGATATGCGGGGGAATGAGCAGTTCTTC. Translation: CASSQDMRGNEQFF.

The chain links TRBV3-1 (or the pseudogene TRBV3-2) to TRBJ1-2; D unclear. V was clipped by 6 bases and J by 6 bases, with 29 bases between them. This CDR3 is 18 amino acids long. Per germline, CDR1 LGHDT and CDR2 YNNKEL (reference sequence). The CDR3 region is CASRPETPWRGRAHGYTF. The CDR3 nucleotides are TGTGCCAGCAGGCCCGAAACTCCATGGAGAGGAAGAGCCCATGGCTACACCTTC.